This is a list of T cell receptor beta chains from one sample in a study of regulatory T cells in long-lasting Graves disease. From the multiplex PCR reads, TCRdb called clonotypes with MiXCR, one entry per CDR3 protein. The sample yields approximately 400,000 distinct CDR3 sequences, 20% to 25% seen once. This specimen was peripheral blood mononuclear cells (PBMCs), taken when the disease was refractory, from a patient treated with antithyroid drugs. Source of these receptors: a female donor with Graves disease. Each CDR3 is given with its conserved first and last residue. Each record gives: D gene, clone size, J gene, V gene, CDR3 protein, CDR3 DNA. D genes are given only for firm matches. Clone size is stated in some rows and not others, as once, few, many or a class when expanded.

NA	NA	TRBJ1-5	TRBV4-3	CASSQDIQPNQPQHF	TGCGCCAGCAGCCAAGATATACAGCCCAATCAGCCCCAGCATTTT
NA	NA	TRBJ1-3	TRBV2	CASSSSSGNTIYF	TGTGCCAGCAGCTCCTCCTCTGGAAACACCATATATTTT
TRBD2	few	TRBJ2-1	TRBV12-3/TRBV12-4	CASSLLAGVFHEQFF	TGTGCCAGCAGTTTGCTAGCGGGAGTCTTTCATGAGCAGTTCTTC
NA	few	TRBJ2-1	TRBV7-9	CASSLVFGGNEQFF	TGTGCCAGCAGCTTAGTGTTCGGGGGCAATGAGCAGTTCTTC
NA	many	TRBJ1-1	TRBV3-1	CASRHWAENTEAFF	TGTGCCAGCAGACACTGGGCAGAAAACACTGAAGCTTTCTTT
NA	few	TRBJ2-7	TRBV7-9	CASSLVADRNHPYEQYF	TGTGCCAGCAGCTTAGTGGCAGACCGTAATCATCCCTACGAGCAGTACTTC
TRBD1	many	TRBJ2-5	TRBV7-2	CASSQPGQGLQTQYF	TGTGCCAGCAGCCAGCCGGGACAGGGCCTTCAGACCCAGTACTTC
TRBD1	NA	TRBJ2-5	TRBV7-9	CTSSLGQGARETQYF	TGTACCAGCAGCTTGGGACAGGGGGCTCGGGAGACCCAGTACTTC
NA	many	TRBJ2-1	TRBV20-1	CSAADNEQFF	TGCAGTGCTGCCGACAATGAGCAGTTCTTC
NA	NA	TRBJ1-1	TRBV6-1	CASRSSPGGAFF	TGTGCCAGCAGGAGCAGCCCCGGGGGAGCTTTCTTT
NA	many	TRBJ1-2	TRBV2	CASRGTAGGYTF	TGTGCCAGCAGGGGTACCGCAGGGGGCTACACCTTC
NA	many	TRBJ1-1	TRBV10-3	CAISESGGNTEAFF	TGTGCCATCAGTGAGTCGGGCGGGAACACTGAAGCTTTCTTT
NA	few	TRBJ1-1	TRBV6-2/TRBV6-3	CASSGGAPAEAFF	TGTGCCAGCAGTGGGGGGGCGCCCGCTGAAGCTTTCTTT
NA	many	TRBJ2-6	TRBV3-1	CASSQDGGANVLTF	TGTGCCAGCAGCCAAGATGGTGGGGCCAACGTCCTGACTTTC
NA	few	TRBJ2-7	TRBV24-1	CATSDRTGYEQYF	TGTGCCACCAGTGATAGGACCGGCTACGAGCAGTACTTC
NA	many	TRBJ2-2	TRBV7-9	CASSLDTNTGELFF	TGTGCCAGCAGCTTAGACACGAACACCGGGGAGCTGTTTTTT
TRBD2	many	TRBJ2-5	TRBV6-1	CASTDGLAGGETQYF	TGTGCCAGCACCGATGGACTAGCGGGAGGAGAGACCCAGTACTTC
NA	few	TRBJ2-2	TRBV3-1	CASSLRDDTGELFF	TGTGCCAGCAGCCTGAGGGACGACACCGGGGAGCTGTTTTTT
TRBD1	many	TRBJ2-5	TRBV11-3	CASSLGGTEETQYF	TGTGCCAGCAGCTTAGGGGGGACAGAAGAGACCCAGTACTTC
NA	many	TRBJ1-1	TRBV12-3/TRBV12-4	CASSLFALNTEAFF	TGTGCCAGCAGTTTATTTGCCCTGAACACTGAAGCTTTCTTT
NA	many	TRBJ1-6	TRBV7-9	CASSFQGRTNSPLHF	TGTGCCAGCAGCTTCCAGGGACGAACTAATTCACCCCTCCACTTT
NA	few	TRBJ1-5	TRBV30	CAWSTGSNQPQHF	TGTGCCTGGAGTACAGGGAGCAATCAGCCCCAGCATTTT
TRBD1	NA	TRBJ1-5	TRBV29-1	CSVAQGTDQPQHF	TGCAGCGTCGCACAGGGGACGGATCAGCCCCAGCATTTT
TRBD2	many	TRBJ2-7	TRBV7-9	CASSHNIRGGEQYF	TGTGCCAGCAGCCACAATATCCGCGGGGGCGAGCAGTACTTC
TRBD1	few	TRBJ1-1	TRBV29-1	CSVWRGQLNTEAFF	TGCAGCGTTTGGAGGGGGCAGCTGAACACTGAAGCTTTCTTT
NA	once	TRBJ2-2	TRBV4-3	CASSQSGAGELFF	TGCGCCAGCAGCCAATCAGGGGCCGGGGAGCTGTTTTTT
NA	NA	TRBJ1-1	TRBV19	CASTAVLRGMNTEAFF	TGTGCCAGTACGGCGGTTTTAAGGGGGATGAACACTGAAGCTTTCTTT